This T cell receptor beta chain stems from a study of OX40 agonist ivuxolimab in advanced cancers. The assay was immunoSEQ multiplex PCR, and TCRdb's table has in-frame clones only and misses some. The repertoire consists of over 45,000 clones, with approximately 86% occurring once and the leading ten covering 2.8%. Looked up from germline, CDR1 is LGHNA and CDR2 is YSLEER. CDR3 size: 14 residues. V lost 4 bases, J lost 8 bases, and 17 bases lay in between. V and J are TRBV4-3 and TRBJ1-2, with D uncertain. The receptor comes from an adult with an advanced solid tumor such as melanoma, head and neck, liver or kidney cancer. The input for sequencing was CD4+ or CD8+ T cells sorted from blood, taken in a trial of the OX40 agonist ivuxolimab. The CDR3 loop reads CASSRMTGNRGYTF. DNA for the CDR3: TGCGCCAGCAGCCGGATGACCGGGAATCGGGGCTACACCTTC.